This T cell receptor (beta chain) came from a study of T cells in Graves' hyperthyroidism and ophthalmopathy. The study, taken as a whole, reports: Separating ophthalmopathy from stable hyperthyroidism was achieved by a 13 V-J model.

This clonotype was recorded a few times. Its antigen is unidentified. Patients counted as stable if ophthalmopathy did not develop within 18 months. Investigators excluded patients with uncontrolled infection, other autoimmune disease, pregnancy or lactation. The source material, RNA transcripts, was used to amplify TCR beta CDR3 regions. RT-PCR in the first round (using the HTBI primer set) targeted the TCR CDR3. One entry per CDR3 protein, called by TCRdb with MiXCR from the multiplex PCR reads. The sample carries 300,000 to 450,000 distinct CDR3 sequences, roughly 25% recorded once. Trimming shortened V by 7 bases and J by 1 base, and 9 bases separated the two germline ends. Germline loops: CDR1 KGHDR, CDR2 SFDVKD. The CDR3 runs 13 residues.

This clonotype was sampled from a middle-aged man with Graves' hyperthyroidism. The sample consisted of blood. The rearrangement uses TRBV24-1 and TRBJ1-1; no firm D call. The CDR3 spells CATRRTQNTEAFF. CDR3 nucleotide sequence: TGTGCCACCAGAAGGACCCAGAACACTGAAGCTTTCTTT.